These T cell receptor beta chains were read from a single sample in a study of T-cell reconstitution after alpha-beta-depleted transplantation in children. TCRdb independently ran MiXCR on the PCR reads; one entry per CDR3 protein. There are about 600,000 distinct CDR3 sequences in the sample; 10% to 15% occur only once, and 2% to 2.5% lies in the top ten. The material sequenced was PBMCs, mostly from graft donor cells, taken 360 days after TCRalphabeta/CD19-depleted stem cell transplant. These receptors were obtained from a male patient younger than 18 who had a stem cell transplant for acute myeloid leukemia, so the T cells may come from the graft donor. Each CDR3 is given with its conserved first and last residue. The D gene is left open where the match is weak. Some rows have no size entry. The others give once, few or many, or a class for an expanded clone.

j_call	v_call	d_call	clone_size	cdr3_nt	cdr3_aa
TRBJ2-3	TRBV19	TRBD1	few	TGTGCCAGTAGTCTCTCACCGGGACAGGGAGGGACAGATACGCAGTATTTT	CASSLSPGQGGTDTQYF
TRBJ2-3	TRBV6-5	-	-	TGTGCCAGCAGTTACGGGACTCCCACAGAAGATACGCAGTATTTT	CASSYGTPTEDTQYF
TRBJ2-5	TRBV7-2	-	-	TGTGCCAGCAGCTTAGTTAACAGGGCAGGGGAGACCCAGTACTTC	CASSLVNRAGETQYF
TRBJ2-1	TRBV29-1	TRBD2	many	TGCAGCGTTGAAGGCCGTTTTCCACTAGCGGAAGGGAATGAGCAGTTCTTC	CSVEGRFPLAEGNEQFF
TRBJ1-2	TRBV7-8	-	-	TGTGCCAGCAGCCCCGCGGACATAAACTATGGCTACACCTTC	CASSPADINYGYTF
TRBJ2-7	TRBV7-2	-	-	TGTGCCAGCAGCCTACAGGCGAGAGGGTACGAGCAGTACTTC	CASSLQARGYEQYF
TRBJ1-1	TRBV27	TRBD1	-	TGTGCCAGCAGTTTATTCCCCCCTGGACAGGCACTGAACACTGAAGCTTTCTTT	CASSLFPPGQALNTEAFF
TRBJ2-2	TRBV5-1	TRBD1	many	TGCGCCAGCAGCCTAGCGACAGGGGAAACCGGGGAGCTGTTTTTT	CASSLATGETGELFF
TRBJ2-1	TRBV5-1	TRBD2	many	TGTGCCAGCAGCCCGGGACTAGCGGGGTACAATGAGCAGTTCTTC	CASSPGLAGYNEQFF
TRBJ2-5	TRBV20-1	-	-	TGCAGTGCTAGAGACCAACCGGGAGTTCAAGAGACCCAGTACTTC	CSARDQPGVQETQYF
TRBJ1-2	TRBV29-1	TRBD1	-	TGCAGCGGACAGGGACTCGATGGCTACACCTTC	CSGQGLDGYTF
TRBJ2-7	TRBV9	-	-	TGTGCCAGCAGCGTAGGGGCTAGTCTACACGAGCAGTACTTC	CASSVGASLHEQYF
TRBJ2-1	TRBV7-9	-	-	TGTGCCAGCAGTCCGGTGACGGGGAATGAGCAGTTCTTC	CASSPVTGNEQFF
TRBJ2-3	TRBV27	-	many	TGTGCCAGCAGTTGGCGGGATCCAGAGACAGATACGCAGTATTTT	CASSWRDPETDTQYF
TRBJ2-7	TRBV5-4	-	-	TGTGCCAGCAGCTTGGAGTGGTACGAGCAGTACTTC	CASSLEWYEQYF
TRBJ2-1	TRBV7-6	-	-	TGTGCCAGCAGCTTAGCGATCGGAAGCGGGTATTACAATGAGCAGTTCTTC	CASSLAIGSGYYNEQFF
TRBJ1-3	TRBV12-3/TRBV12-4	-	-	TGTGCCAGCACTATCGCTCTGGGGAACACCATATATTTT	CASTIALGNTIYF